Listed below are T cell receptor beta chains from one sample, sequenced in a study of CD8 T cells in ankylosing spondylitis. TCRdb reanalysed the 5' RACE reads using MiXCR and keeps one entry per CDR3 protein. The data contain roughly 200,000 distinct CDR3 sequences, 13% of them singletons. Sequencing used blood, either unsorted or a sorted T cell fraction (not recorded which). These receptors were taken from a male donor with ankylosing spondylitis or in good health (not recorded which). Each CDR3 is given with its conserved first and last residue. A D gene is named only where the DNA matches it firmly. Not every row has a clone size; where given, it reads once, few, many or a size class.

V: TRBV7-9
size: few
J: TRBJ2-2
D: .
DNA: TGTGCCAGCGGTTGGGCCACCGGGGAGCTGTTTTTT
CDR3: CASGWATGELFF

V: TRBV19
size: .
J: TRBJ2-7
D: TRBD1
DNA: TGTGCCAGCACCCCGGGACAGCGGATATACGAGCAGTACTTC
CDR3: CASTPGQRIYEQYF

V: TRBV7-8
size: .
J: TRBJ1-2
D: .
DNA: TGTGCCAGCAGCTTAAGGGACATCTATGGCTACACCTTC
CDR3: CASSLRDIYGYTF

V: TRBV4-2
size: few
J: TRBJ1-3
D: TRBD1
DNA: TGTGCCAGCAGCGACAGACGGACAGGATGGCTAAGCTCTGGAAACACCATATATTTT
CDR3: CASSDRRTGWLSSGNTIYF

V: TRBV6-1
size: .
J: TRBJ1-1
D: TRBD1
DNA: TGTGCCAGCAGAGGGACAGCCCTAGAAGCTTTCTTT
CDR3: CASRGTALEAFF

V: TRBV12-3/TRBV12-4
size: .
J: TRBJ2-1
D: TRBD2
DNA: TGTGCCAGCAGTCCGAGTCCCGGGACTAGCGGGGCGACGGATGAGCAGTTCTTC
CDR3: CASSPSPGTSGATDEQFF

V: TRBV5-1
size: .
J: TRBJ2-5
D: TRBD2
DNA: TGCGCCAGCAGCTTGGAGCTAGCGGGAGTTGGGGAGACCCAGTACTTC
CDR3: CASSLELAGVGETQYF

V: TRBV7-6
size: few
J: TRBJ2-1
D: TRBD2
DNA: TGTGCCAGCAGCTTATTAGGCGGGAGCTCCTACAATGAGCAGTTCTTC
CDR3: CASSLLGGSSYNEQFF

V: TRBV9
size: few
J: TRBJ2-2
D: .
DNA: TGTGCCAGCAGCGTAGGGCTAAACACCGGGGAGCTGTTTTTT
CDR3: CASSVGLNTGELFF

V: TRBV29-1
size: .
J: TRBJ1-2
D: .
DNA: TGCAGCGATTACACACTCTATGGCTACACCTTC
CDR3: CSDYTLYGYTF

V: TRBV5-6
size: .
J: TRBJ2-5
D: .
DNA: TGTGCCAGCAGCTTTATCGGCTCTCAAGAGACCCAGTACTTC
CDR3: CASSFIGSQETQYF

V: TRBV6-4
size: few
J: TRBJ2-3
D: TRBD1
DNA: TGTGCCAGCAGTGCGGGACAGGGCACAGATACGCAGTATTTT
CDR3: CASSAGQGTDTQYF

V: TRBV3-1
size: few
J: TRBJ2-5
D: .
DNA: TGTGCCAGCAGCCAGGCGAGCGGATTTCAAGAGACCCAGTACTTC
CDR3: CASSQASGFQETQYF

V: TRBV7-8
size: .
J: TRBJ2-1
D: TRBD2
DNA: TGTGCCAGCAGCCCCGGACTAGCGAGCTACAATGAGCAGTTCTTC
CDR3: CASSPGLASYNEQFF

V: TRBV6-1
size: few
J: TRBJ2-1
D: .
DNA: TGTGCCGTAGGGTGGCCTGACAATGAGCAGTTCTTC
CDR3: CAVGWPDNEQFF

V: TRBV4-2
size: many
J: TRBJ2-7
D: TRBD1
DNA: TGTGCCAGCAGCCAAGAGGACAGGGGCCACAAGGAGCAGTACTTC
CDR3: CASSQEDRGHKEQYF

V: TRBV6-5
size: many
J: TRBJ2-1
D: .
DNA: TGTGCCAGCAGTTACGAGGAATACAATGAGCAGTTCTTC
CDR3: CASSYEEYNEQFF

V: TRBV7-7
size: few
J: TRBJ2-3
D: .
DNA: TGTGCCAGCAGCCCCCTCTCTGGCACAGATACGCAGTATTTT
CDR3: CASSPLSGTDTQYF

V: TRBV29-1
size: few
J: TRBJ1-5
D: .
DNA: TGCAGCGTTGCCGGGGGGGATAGCAATCAGCCCCAGCATTTT
CDR3: CSVAGGDSNQPQHF